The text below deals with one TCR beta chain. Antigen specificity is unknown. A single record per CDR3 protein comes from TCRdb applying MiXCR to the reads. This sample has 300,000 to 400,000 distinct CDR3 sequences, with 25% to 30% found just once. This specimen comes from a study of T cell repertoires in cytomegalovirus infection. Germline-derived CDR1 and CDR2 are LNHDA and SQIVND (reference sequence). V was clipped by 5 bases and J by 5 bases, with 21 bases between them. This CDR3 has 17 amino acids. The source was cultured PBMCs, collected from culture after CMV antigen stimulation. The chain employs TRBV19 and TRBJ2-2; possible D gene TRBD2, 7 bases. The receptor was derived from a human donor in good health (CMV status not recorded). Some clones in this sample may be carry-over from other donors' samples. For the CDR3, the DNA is TGTGCCAGTAGTTTCGTCGGGGGGCGCTTTGTTACCGGGGAGCTGTTTTTT. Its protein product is CASSFVGGRFVTGELFF.